The rows below give T cell receptor beta chains drawn from one sample of a study of response to subunit inactivated influenza vaccine. MiXCR, applied by TCRdb to the RT-PCR reads, yields one record per CDR3 protein. The profile shows 550,000 to 650,000 distinct CDR3 sequences, roughly 12% of them singletons. This specimen was PBMCs from blood, taken on the day of vaccination. The receptors come from a man aged 50 to 60 who received an inactivated influenza vaccine. Both conserved end residues are part of each CDR3. D genes are given only for firm matches. Some rows mark clone size as missing; the rest say once, few, many or name a class of expanded clone.

.	TRBJ2-3	TRBD2	TRBV10-3	CAISDPAGGSTDTQYF	TGTGCCATCAGTGATCCGGCGGGGGGTAGCACAGATACGCAGTATTTT
few	TRBJ1-6	.	TRBV4-1	CASSQGLTSPLHF	TGCGCCAGCAGCCAAGGTTTAACTTCACCCCTCCACTTT
.	TRBJ2-7	.	TRBV5-1	CASSLSFSEGSYEQYF	TGCGCCAGCAGCTTGTCTTTTTCCGAAGGTTCCTACGAGCAGTACTTC
few	TRBJ2-7	.	TRBV5-1	CASSSTGSSYEQYF	TGCGCCAGCAGCTCAACAGGGAGCTCCTACGAGCAGTACTTC
.	TRBJ2-7	.	TRBV10-3	CAIKPQAAYEQYF	TGTGCCATCAAGCCGCAGGCAGCTTACGAGCAGTACTTC
.	TRBJ2-7	.	TRBV21-1	CASSKAFGDREALSSYEQYF	TGTGCCAGCAGCAAAGCCTTTGGGGACAGAGAAGCTTTAAGCTCCTACGAGCAGTACTTC
many	TRBJ2-7	.	TRBV3-1	CASSQQNYEQYF	TGTGCCAGCAGCCAACAGAACTACGAGCAGTACTTC
.	TRBJ1-4	.	TRBV7-2	CASSLRASSNEKLFF	TGTGCCAGCAGCTTACGTGCCAGCAGCAATGAAAAACTGTTTTTT
few	TRBJ2-2	TRBD2	TRBV2	CASSRLANTGELFF	TGTGCCAGCAGTAGACTAGCGAATACCGGGGAGCTGTTTTTT
.	TRBJ2-1	TRBD2	TRBV20-1	CRPGRATYNEQFF	TGCAGGCCGGGGAGGGCAACCTACAATGAGCAGTTCTTC
.	TRBJ2-7	TRBD2	TRBV20-1	CSATGLAGGNTYEQYF	TGCAGTGCTACCGGACTAGCGGGAGGCAACACCTACGAGCAGTACTTC
many	TRBJ2-1	.	TRBV7-9	CASSFLNEQFF	TGTGCCAGCAGCTTTTTAAATGAGCAGTTCTTC
many	TRBJ2-1	TRBD1	TRBV12-3/TRBV12-4	CASSPTGLELLSEQFF	TGTGCCAGCAGCCCGACAGGGCTGGAACTGTTGAGTGAGCAGTTCTTC
.	TRBJ1-1	.	TRBV4-2	CASSQEDIGLMNTEAFF	TGTGCCAGCAGCCAAGAGGACATCGGTCTTATGAACACTGAAGCTTTCTTT
.	TRBJ2-3	TRBD1	TRBV5-1	CASREGQDSTDTQYF	TGCGCCAGCAGGGAAGGACAGGATAGCACAGATACGCAGTATTTT
.	TRBJ2-5	TRBD2	TRBV27	CASSLRGQGTSRETQYF	TGTGCCAGCAGTTTAAGAGGTCAAGGGACTAGCCGAGAGACCCAGTACTTC
few	TRBJ1-5	.	TRBV20-1	CSASSRNSNQPQHF	TGCAGTGCTAGCTCCAGAAATAGCAATCAGCCCCAGCATTTT
many	TRBJ2-7	.	TRBV12-3/TRBV12-4	CASSLGRAGYEQYF	TGTGCCAGCAGTTTAGGCAGGGCGGGCTACGAGCAGTACTTC
few	TRBJ2-7	.	TRBV28	CASSSLKGPYEQYF	TGTGCCAGCAGTTCCCTCAAGGGACCCTACGAGCAGTACTTC
many	TRBJ2-7	.	TRBV7-2	CASSLSTGRISYEQYF	TGTGCCAGCAGCTTATCCACAGGCCGGATCTCCTACGAGCAGTACTTC
.	TRBJ1-6	.	TRBV5-1	CASSLNGANNSPLHF	TGCGCCAGCAGCTTGAACGGGGCGAATAATTCACCCCTCCACTTT
many	TRBJ2-6	TRBD1	TRBV12-3/TRBV12-4	CASSPTSGGMKGANVLTF	TGTGCCAGCAGTCCAACTTCAGGGGGCATGAAAGGGGCCAACGTCCTGACTTTC
.	TRBJ2-5	.	TRBV4-2	CASSQEMRGGWETQYF	TGTGCCAGCAGCCAAGAAATGAGGGGTGGTTGGGAGACCCAGTACTTC
.	TRBJ2-1	.	TRBV7-8	CASGAGHVRVSSYNEQFF	TGTGCCAGCGGGGCTGGCCACGTCAGGGTAAGCTCCTACAATGAGCAGTTCTTC
.	TRBJ2-5	TRBD2	TRBV5-1	CASSSGLAGEGTQYF	TGCGCCAGCAGCTCCGGACTAGCGGGAGAGGGGACCCAGTACTTC
.	TRBJ2-1	.	TRBV11-3	CASSLGYRVNEQFF	TGTGCCAGCAGCTTAGGGTACAGGGTCAATGAGCAGTTCTTC
.	TRBJ2-7	.	TRBV7-9	CASSFMTGVDSYEQYF	TGTGCCAGCAGCTTCATGACAGGAGTTGACTCCTACGAGCAGTACTTC
.	TRBJ2-1	TRBD2	TRBV7-9	CASSLYAGGASNEQFF	TGTGCCAGCAGCTTGTATGCGGGGGGAGCGAGCAATGAGCAGTTCTTC
once	TRBJ2-5	.	TRBV19	CASSLMRQETQYF	TGTGCCAGTTCCTTAATGCGGCAAGAGACCCAGTACTTC
few	TRBJ2-3	.	TRBV5-6	CASSLALRTDTQYF	TGTGCCAGCAGCTTGGCTCTGAGGACAGATACGCAGTATTTT
many	TRBJ2-3	TRBD2	TRBV20-1	CSAGTSADTQYF	TGCAGTGCTGGGACTAGCGCAGATACGCAGTATTTT
.	TRBJ1-2	.	TRBV5-7	CASSLEVAVYYGYTF	TGTGCCAGCAGCTTGGAGGTGGCAGTCTACTATGGCTACACCTTC
.	TRBJ2-5	.	TRBV7-2	CASSLPGSETQYF	TGTGCCAGCAGCTTGCCGGGTTCGGAGACCCAGTACTTC
.	TRBJ2-1	TRBD2	TRBV20-1	CSARQAGGAYNEQFF	TGCAGTGCTAGACAGGCGGGGGGCGCCTACAATGAGCAGTTCTTC
.	TRBJ2-2	.	TRBV14	CASSPFRATGELFF	TGTGCCAGCAGCCCCTTCCGGGCCACCGGGGAGCTGTTTTTT
few	TRBJ2-5	.	TRBV11-2	CASSLEKPQETQYF	TGTGCCAGCAGCTTAGAGAAGCCCCAAGAGACCCAGTACTTC
.	TRBJ2-1	TRBD2	TRBV12-3/TRBV12-4	CASSFITGTSGAGDEQFF	TGTGCCAGCAGTTTTATAACCGGGACTAGCGGGGCGGGGGATGAGCAGTTCTTC